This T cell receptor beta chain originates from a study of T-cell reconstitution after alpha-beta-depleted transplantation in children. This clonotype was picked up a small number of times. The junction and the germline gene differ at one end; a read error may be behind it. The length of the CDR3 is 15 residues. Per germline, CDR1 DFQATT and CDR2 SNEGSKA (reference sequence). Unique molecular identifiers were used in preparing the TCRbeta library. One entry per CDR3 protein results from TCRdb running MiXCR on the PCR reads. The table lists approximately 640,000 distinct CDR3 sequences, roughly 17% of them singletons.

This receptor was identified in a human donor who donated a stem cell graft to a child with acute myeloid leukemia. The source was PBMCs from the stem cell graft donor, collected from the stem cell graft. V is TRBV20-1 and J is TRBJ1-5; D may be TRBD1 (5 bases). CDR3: CCARPVHRRNQPQHF. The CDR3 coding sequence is TGCTGTGCTAGGCCGGTCCACAGGCGCAATCAGCCCCAGCATTTT.